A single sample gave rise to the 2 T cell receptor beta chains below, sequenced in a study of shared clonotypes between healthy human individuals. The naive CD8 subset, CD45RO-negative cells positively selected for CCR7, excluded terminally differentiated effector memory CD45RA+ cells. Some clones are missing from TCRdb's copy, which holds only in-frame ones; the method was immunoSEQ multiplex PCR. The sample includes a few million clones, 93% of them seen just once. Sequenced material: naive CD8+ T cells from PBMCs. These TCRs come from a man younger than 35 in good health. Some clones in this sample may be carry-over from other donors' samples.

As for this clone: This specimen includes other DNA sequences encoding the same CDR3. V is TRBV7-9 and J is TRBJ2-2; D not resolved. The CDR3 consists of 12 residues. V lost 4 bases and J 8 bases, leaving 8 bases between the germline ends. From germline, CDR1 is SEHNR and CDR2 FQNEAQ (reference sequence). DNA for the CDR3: TGTGCCAGCAGCTCCTTGCCAGGGGAGCTGTTTTTT. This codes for CASSSLPGELFF.

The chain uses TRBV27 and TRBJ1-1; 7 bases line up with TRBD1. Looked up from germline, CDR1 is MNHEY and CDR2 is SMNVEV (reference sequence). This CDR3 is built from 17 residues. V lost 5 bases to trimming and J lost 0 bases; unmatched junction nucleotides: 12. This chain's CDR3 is CASSPTKVTGVNTEAFF. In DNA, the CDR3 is TGTGCCAGCAGTCCAACGAAAGTCACAGGGGTGAACACTGAAGCTTTCTTT.